What follows is one T cell receptor beta chain and its context. This entry comes from a study of blood T cell repertoires in COVID-19. Study summary: Material from acute and convalescent COVID-19 was sourced from the United States, Italy and Spain.

How the authors handled the data: The assay estimated nucleated cells by amplifying reference gene primers. Assay: immunoSEQ multiplex PCR; the TCRdb copy retains only in-frame clones and omits some. Clonal size and the V and J genes are those of that table, whereas D and trimming came from the DNA. This table holds about 200,000 clones, 85% to 90% found once. Germline loops: CDR1 SGHNT, CDR2 YYREEE (reference sequence). CDR3 length: 17 residues. V was clipped by 1 base and J by 5 bases; unmatched bases: 5. The specimen sequenced was peripheral blood. V usage is TRBV5-4 and J usage is TRBJ2-1, with 14 bases identical to TRBD2. This clonotype originated in a man aged 60-69 years with acute or convalescent COVID-19. Here the CDR3 DNA reads TGTGCCAGCAGCTTGAACGGACTAGCGGGGGGTAACAATGAGCAGTTCTTC. This encodes CASSLNGLAGGNNEQFF.